This is a list of T cell receptor beta chains from one sample in a study of circulating and synovial CD4+ cells in juvenile arthritis. TCRdb's table, derived via immunoSEQ multiplex PCR, lists solely in-frame clones and lacks some. This table has over 30,000 clones, about 96% appearing once. Specimen: CD4+ T cells from blood. These receptors all stem from a human donor with juvenile idiopathic arthritis. The CDR3 runs from the conserved cysteine through the conserved F or W. A D gene is named only where the DNA matches it firmly. The size of a clone is reported for some rows only, either as once, few or many, or as a class for expanded clones.

DNA	CDR3	D	V	J	size
TGTGCCAGCAGCCCCCGGACAGGGCAAGACCTCTCCTACAATGAGCAGTTCTTC	CASSPRTGQDLSYNEQFF	TRBD1	TRBV6-4	TRBJ2-1	NA
TGCGCCAGCAGCCAAGATCTAGACGGGTCCGTGGACACTGAAGCTTTCTTT	CASSQDLDGSVDTEAFF	NA	TRBV4-1	TRBJ1-1	NA
TGTGCCAGCACCCCCGGGTCAGATACGCAGTATTTT	CASTPGSDTQYF	NA	TRBV6-6	TRBJ2-3	NA
TGTGCCAGCAGCCAAGAGGGGACTAAGAACACTGAAGCTTTCTTT	CASSQEGTKNTEAFF	NA	TRBV4-2	TRBJ1-1	NA
TGTGCCAGCACTGAAACGGAGGGTAACACCGGGGAGCTGTTTTTT	CASTETEGNTGELFF	NA	TRBV2	TRBJ2-2	NA
TGTGCCAGCAGTTACTCGAAGCAGGGGGCGTATGGTGAGCAGTTCTTC	CASSYSKQGAYGEQFF	TRBD1	TRBV6-5	TRBJ2-1	once
TGTGCCAGCAGTGCCCGGGCCGGGGGGCCTTACGAGCAGTACTTC	CASSARAGGPYEQYF	NA	TRBV6-1	TRBJ2-7	once
TGTGCCAGTAGTAAGCAGGATTCACCCCTCCACTTT	CASSKQDSPLHF	NA	TRBV19	TRBJ1-6	NA
TGTGCCATCCGGACTAGCGGGAGAAACACCGGGGAGCTGTTTTTT	CAIRTSGRNTGELFF	TRBD2	TRBV2	TRBJ2-2	NA
TGTGCCAGCAGCTTGTCGTTGGACAGGAACACTGAAGCTTTCTTT	CASSLSLDRNTEAFF	NA	TRBV7-2	TRBJ1-1	NA
TGCGCCAGCAGCTTTAGAACAGGGGACGGCGAGCAGTACTTC	CASSFRTGDGEQYF	TRBD1	TRBV5-1	TRBJ2-7	NA
TGTGCCAGCAGGGACAGGGCGGATGAAAAACTGTTTTTT	CASRDRADEKLFF	TRBD1	TRBV6-5	TRBJ1-4	NA
TGTGCCAGCAGCCAAGGGGAGGGCAATAGCTATGGCTACACCTTC	CASSQGEGNSYGYTF	NA	TRBV4-2	TRBJ1-2	NA
TGTGCCAGCAGCGTAGCAGTCGGGGGAAGGGAAAAACTGTTTTTT	CASSVAVGGREKLFF	NA	TRBV9	TRBJ1-4	NA
TGTGCCAGCAGCCCCTCCCGGACAGGGTTTAATGAAAAACTGTTTTTT	CASSPSRTGFNEKLFF	TRBD1	TRBV14	TRBJ1-4	few
TGTGCCAGTAGTATAACAGGGACAGCTGGAAAACTGTTTTTT	CASSITGTAGKLFF	TRBD1	TRBV19	TRBJ1-4	NA
TGTGCCAGCAGTTTTCCGGCGGGGGGAGTGAACACTGAAGCTTTCTTT	CASSFPAGGVNTEAFF	NA	TRBV28	TRBJ1-1	NA
TGTGCCAGCACCCGGAGGGGAAACACCGGGGAGCTGTTTTTT	CASTRRGNTGELFF	NA	TRBV6-6	TRBJ2-2	NA
TGTGCCACCAGCAGAGCCACGGGACTTCCGGGGGGCTACACCTTC	CATSRATGLPGGYTF	NA	TRBV15	TRBJ1-2	NA
TGTGCCAGCAGTTGGGGGCACGGCTCCTACAATGAGCAGTTCTTC	CASSWGHGSYNEQFF	NA	TRBV2	TRBJ2-1	NA
TGTGCCAGCAGTTACTCGGGGAGGGCAGATACGCAGTATTTT	CASSYSGRADTQYF	TRBD2	TRBV6-6	TRBJ2-3	NA
TGTGCCAGCAGTGAACAGGGAAGGTCCTATGGCTACACCTTC	CASSEQGRSYGYTF	NA	TRBV2	TRBJ1-2	NA
TGTGCCAGCAGCCCGCTACCCGGGACAGCTAATGAAAAACTGTTTTTT	CASSPLPGTANEKLFF	TRBD1	TRBV5-8	TRBJ1-4	NA
TGTGCCAGCAGTGAAGAGGGGGCAGTCGATGGCTACACCTTC	CASSEEGAVDGYTF	TRBD1	TRBV2	TRBJ1-2	NA
TGCGCCAGCAGCCCCGGACTAGCGGGTGTTGGAGGGCAGTATTTT	CASSPGLAGVGGQYF	TRBD2	TRBV5-1	TRBJ2-3	NA
TGTGCCAGCACAGGGGCGGGCACTGAAGCTTTCTTT	CASTGAGTEAFF	NA	TRBV7-6	TRBJ1-1	once
TGTGCTAGTGGTTCCGTAGCGGGAGCGACACCGTCTAGCTCCTACAATGAGCAGTTCTTC	CASGSVAGATPSSSYNEQFF	TRBD2	TRBV12-5	TRBJ2-1	NA
TGTGCCAGCAGATCAGGTGACCCCTCTGGAAACACCATATATTTT	CASRSGDPSGNTIYF	NA	TRBV28	TRBJ1-3	few
TGTGCCAGCTCACGGGCGGGCCGGGGGGATCAGCCCCAGCATTTT	CASSRAGRGDQPQHF	NA	TRBV18	TRBJ1-5	once
TGTGCCAGCTCACCATCCAGACTTGCAACTAATGAAAAACTGTTTTTT	CASSPSRLATNEKLFF	NA	TRBV18	TRBJ1-4	once
TGTGCCAGCAGCTCCAGTAGTCCGATCCAACTACACGAGCAGTACTTC	CASSSSSPIQLHEQYF	NA	TRBV5-6	TRBJ2-7	NA
TGTGCCAGCAGCCAACGGTTCCCGGGAGAGACCCAGTACTTC	CASSQRFPGETQYF	NA	TRBV4-2	TRBJ2-5	once
TGCGCCAGCAGTGGTGGAGGGGCCCCGAACACTGAAGCTTTCTTT	CASSGGGAPNTEAFF	NA	TRBV10-1	TRBJ1-1	once
TGTGCCAGTAGTATTAGCGGGGGGGGAGGAAAAAACATTCAGTACTTC	CASSISGGGGKNIQYF	TRBD2	TRBV19	TRBJ2-4	NA
TGTGCCAGCTCACCCCCCATTACTGACAGGGGATTTGTCTACGAGCAGTACTTC	CASSPPITDRGFVYEQYF	TRBD1	TRBV18	TRBJ2-7	NA
TGTGCCAGCAGTTCCTTTCAGCCGGGACAGGACCATTACAATGAGCAGTTCTTC	CASSSFQPGQDHYNEQFF	TRBD1	TRBV28	TRBJ2-1	NA
TGTGCCAGCAGCCATCCCAACACTGAAGCTTTCTTT	CASSHPNTEAFF	NA	TRBV7-2	TRBJ1-1	NA
TGCGCCAGCACAAACGGGGGGCTTATGAACACTGAAGCTTTCTTT	CASTNGGLMNTEAFF	NA	TRBV5-1	TRBJ1-1	NA
TGCGCCAGCAGCGTGGGGACTAGCGGGGGGATCACAGATACGCAGTATTTT	CASSVGTSGGITDTQYF	TRBD2	TRBV5-1	TRBJ2-3	NA
TGCAGCGTCGGGACAGGGGGTGAAGAAAAACTGTTTTTT	CSVGTGGEEKLFF	TRBD1	TRBV29-1	TRBJ1-4	NA
TGCAGCGTTGAAGTCCGGTACAGGTCCTACAATGAGCAGTTCTTC	CSVEVRYRSYNEQFF	NA	TRBV29-1	TRBJ2-1	NA
TGTGCCAGCACCACCGGGAGGAGTGAAGCTTTCTTT	CASTTGRSEAFF	NA	TRBV2	TRBJ1-1	once
TGTGCCAGCTCACCAGGACAGGGCAGTTCACCCCTCCACTTT	CASSPGQGSSPLHF	TRBD1	TRBV18	TRBJ1-6	NA
TGTGCCATCAGCGGGACTCAGGATCAGCCCCAGCATTTT	CAISGTQDQPQHF	NA	TRBV10-3	TRBJ1-5	NA
TGTGCCAGTAGTACTAGCGGGAGGGCGTTGGAGCAGTTCTTC	CASSTSGRALEQFF	TRBD2	TRBV19	TRBJ2-1	NA
TGTGCCAGCAGTTTATGGATGACGGGGTATGGCTACACCTTC	CASSLWMTGYGYTF	NA	TRBV28	TRBJ1-2	NA
TGCGCCAGCAGCTCGGGACAGGCGGTCTATGGCTACACCTTC	CASSSGQAVYGYTF	TRBD1	TRBV5-1	TRBJ1-2	NA
TGTGCCAGTAGCCAAACCGGGACTAGCGGCTACGAGCAGTACTTC	CASSQTGTSGYEQYF	TRBD2	TRBV19	TRBJ2-7	NA
TGCGCCAGCAGCCAGTATCCCTCTGGGGCCAACGTCCTGACTTTC	CASSQYPSGANVLTF	NA	TRBV4-3	TRBJ2-6	NA
TGTGCCAGCAGACCAAGACTCGTGAGCTCCTACGAGCAGTACTTC	CASRPRLVSSYEQYF	NA	TRBV2	TRBJ2-7	NA
TGTGCCAGCAGGGTTGGGGACAGGGGTTGGGAGACCCAGTACTTC	CASRVGDRGWETQYF	TRBD1	TRBV28	TRBJ2-5	once
TGTGCCAGCAGGATACAGGGGGCAGGCACCGGGGAGCTGTTTTTT	CASRIQGAGTGELFF	TRBD1	TRBV2	TRBJ2-2	NA
TGTGCCAGCTCACCAGAAGAGCGCTCTGGGGCCAACGTCCTGACTTTC	CASSPEERSGANVLTF	NA	TRBV18	TRBJ2-6	few
TGTGCCATCGCGGCAGGGGGCACGAACACTGAAGCTTTCTTT	CAIAAGGTNTEAFF	TRBD1	TRBV10-3	TRBJ1-1	NA
TGCGCCAGCAGTAGCCTCGGGGGGGACGAGCAGTACTTC	CASSSLGGDEQYF	TRBD2	TRBV4-1	TRBJ2-7	NA
TGCGCCAGCAACGCCGGGACAGGGGGCTCTAATGAAAAACTGTTTTTT	CASNAGTGGSNEKLFF	TRBD1	TRBV5-1	TRBJ1-4	NA
TGTGCCAGCGGATCAGGGGCCCAAGAGACCCAGTACTTC	CASGSGAQETQYF	NA	TRBV6-1	TRBJ2-5	NA
TGTGCCAGCACCGATTGGAGCGTGAACACTGAAGCTTTCTTT	CASTDWSVNTEAFF	NA	TRBV6-1	TRBJ1-1	NA
TGTGCCAGCAGTCCTACTAGCGGGAGGTATGGTCAGTACTTC	CASSPTSGRYGQYF	TRBD2	TRBV28	TRBJ2-4	NA
TGTGCCAGCAGCCGACAGGGACAGAACACTGAAGCTTTCTTT	CASSRQGQNTEAFF	TRBD1	TRBV5-4	TRBJ1-1	NA